The text below deals with one T cell receptor (beta chain). Profiled with immunoSEQ multiplex PCR; TCRdb holds only in-frame clones, not every one. The sample contains around 140,000 clones, around nine tenths of which appear only once. The source of the sample is a study of blood T cell repertoires in COVID-19. At the level of the study: In each case, the material was cDNA or gDNA derived from T cells, B-cell-depleted T cells, or PBMCs.

The CDR3 covers 14 residues. The trim removed 5 bases at V and 4 bases at J, leaving 7 bases unmatched. Per germline, CDR1 MNHEY and CDR2 SVGAGI. This clonotype originated in a woman in her forties or fifties with active or convalescent COVID-19. Sequencing was carried out using peripheral blood. The rearrangement links TRBV6-5 to TRBJ1-2, with 7 bases aligning to TRBD1. CDR3 sequence (DNA): TGTGCCAGCAGTAGACAGGGCGCCTCCTATGGCTACACCTTC. Amino acids: CASSRQGASYGYTF.